A few counts support the clone carrying this T cell receptor beta chain. Its antigen remains unidentified. In the same sample, other DNA sequences code for this CDR3. The germline V gene encodes CDR1 MGHDK and CDR2 SYGVNS. The CDR3 runs to 15 residues. V lost 2 bases and J lost 7, with 15 bases in between. The data originate from a study of beta chain features in type 1 diabetes. General observations from the study: A greater similarity of naive, central memory and Treg TCRB repertoires was seen among patients than among healthy donors. Moderately but significantly shorter TCRB CDR3s were found in Type 1 diabetes patients in all four CD4+ subsets.

The isolated RNA, all of it, was reverse transcribed, so expressed TCRB transcripts were what got sequenced. For naive, central memory and regulatory T cell samples, reads averaged around 3.6 million. Using immunoSEQ multiplex PCR, the repertoire was profiled, and TCRdb retains in-frame clones only, with some absent. The data contain under 800,000 clones, about a sixth of them seen just once; the ten biggest clones take up 0.07% to 0.095%. Sequenced: naive CD4+ T cells from blood. The chain combines TRBV25-1 with TRBJ2-1; a weak D match, TRBD2 (5 bases). This clonotype was obtained from a young man in good health. CDR3 amino acids: CASSEPGRVGNEQFF. The CDR3 nucleotides read TGTGCCAGCAGTGAACCCGGGCGGGTTGGGAATGAGCAGTTCTTC.